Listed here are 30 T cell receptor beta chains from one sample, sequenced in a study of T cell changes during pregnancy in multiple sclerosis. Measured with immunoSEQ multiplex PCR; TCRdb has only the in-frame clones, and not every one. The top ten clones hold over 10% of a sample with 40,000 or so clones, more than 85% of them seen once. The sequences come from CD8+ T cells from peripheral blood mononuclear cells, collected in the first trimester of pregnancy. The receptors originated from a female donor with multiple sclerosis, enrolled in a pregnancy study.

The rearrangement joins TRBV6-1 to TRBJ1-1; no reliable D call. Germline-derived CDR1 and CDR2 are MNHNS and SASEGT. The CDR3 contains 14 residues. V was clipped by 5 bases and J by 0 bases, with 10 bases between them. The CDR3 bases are TGTGCCAGCAGTCCAGCGTTCATGAACACTGAAGCTTTCTTT. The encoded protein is CASSPAFMNTEAFF.

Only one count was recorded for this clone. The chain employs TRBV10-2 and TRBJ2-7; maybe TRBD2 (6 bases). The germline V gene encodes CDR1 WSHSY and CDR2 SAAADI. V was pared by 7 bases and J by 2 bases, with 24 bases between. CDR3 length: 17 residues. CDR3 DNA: TGCGCCAGCACCAATGACGGGGAGGCGGAGTTGGCCTACGAGCAGTACTTC. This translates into CASTNDGEAELAYEQYF.

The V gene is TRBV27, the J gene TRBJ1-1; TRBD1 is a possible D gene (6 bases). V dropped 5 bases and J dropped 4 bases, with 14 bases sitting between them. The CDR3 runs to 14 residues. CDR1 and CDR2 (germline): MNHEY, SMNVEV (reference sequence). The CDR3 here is CASSLNTGFTEAFF. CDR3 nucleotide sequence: TGTGCCAGCAGTCTCAACACAGGGTTCACTGAAGCTTTCTTT.

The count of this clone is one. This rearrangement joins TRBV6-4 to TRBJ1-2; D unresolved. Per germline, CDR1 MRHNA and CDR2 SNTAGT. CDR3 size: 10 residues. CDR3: CARYPGGYTF. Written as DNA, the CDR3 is TGTGCACGGTACCCCGGGGGCTACACCTTC.

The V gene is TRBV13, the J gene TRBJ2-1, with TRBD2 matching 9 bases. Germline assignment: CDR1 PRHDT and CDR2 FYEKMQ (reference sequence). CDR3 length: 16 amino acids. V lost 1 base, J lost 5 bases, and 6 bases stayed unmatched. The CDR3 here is CASSLEPSGAHNEQFF. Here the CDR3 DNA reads TGTGCCAGCAGCTTAGAACCTAGCGGGGCTCACAATGAGCAGTTCTTC.

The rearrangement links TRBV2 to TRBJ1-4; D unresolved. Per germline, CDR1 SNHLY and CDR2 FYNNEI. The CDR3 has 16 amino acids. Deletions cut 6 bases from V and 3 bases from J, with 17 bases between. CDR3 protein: CASSEFRVRSNEKLFF. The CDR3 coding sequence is TGTGCCAGCAGCGAGTTCCGAGTAAGATCTAATGAAAAACTGTTTTTT. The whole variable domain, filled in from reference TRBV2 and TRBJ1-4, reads EPEVTQTPSHQVTQMGQEVILRCVPISNHLYFYWYRQILGQKVEFLVSFYNNEISEKSEIFDDQFSVERPDGSNFTLKIRSTKLEDSAMYFCASSEFRVRSNEKLFFGSGTQLSVL.

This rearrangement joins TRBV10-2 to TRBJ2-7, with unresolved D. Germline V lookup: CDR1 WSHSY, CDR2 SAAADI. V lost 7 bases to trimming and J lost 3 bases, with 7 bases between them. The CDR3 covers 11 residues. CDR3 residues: CASTESYEQYF. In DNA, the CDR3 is TGCGCCAGCACGGAGAGCTACGAGCAGTACTTC.

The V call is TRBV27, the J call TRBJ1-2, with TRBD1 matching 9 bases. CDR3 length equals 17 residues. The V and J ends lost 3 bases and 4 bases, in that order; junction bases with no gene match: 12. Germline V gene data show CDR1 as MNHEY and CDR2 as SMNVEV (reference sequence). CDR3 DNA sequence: TGTGCCAGCAGTTTTTCGGAACTGGACAGGGGTGGCTATGGCTACACCTTC. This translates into CASSFSELDRGGYGYTF.

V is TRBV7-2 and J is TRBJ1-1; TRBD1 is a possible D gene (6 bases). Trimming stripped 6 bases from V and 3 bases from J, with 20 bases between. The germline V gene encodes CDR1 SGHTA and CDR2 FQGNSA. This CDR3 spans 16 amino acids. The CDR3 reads CASSSPKGRGYTEAFF. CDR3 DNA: TGTGCCAGCAGTTCGCCCAAGGGGAGGGGGTACACTGAAGCTTTCTTT.

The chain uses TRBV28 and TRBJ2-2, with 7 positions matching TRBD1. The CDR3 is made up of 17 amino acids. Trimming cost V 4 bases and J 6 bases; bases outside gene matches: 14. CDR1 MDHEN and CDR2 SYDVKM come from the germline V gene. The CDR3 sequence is CASSSAVSHRGPGELFF. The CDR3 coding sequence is TGTGCCAGCAGTTCGGCGGTGAGCCACAGGGGCCCCGGGGAGCTGTTTTTT.

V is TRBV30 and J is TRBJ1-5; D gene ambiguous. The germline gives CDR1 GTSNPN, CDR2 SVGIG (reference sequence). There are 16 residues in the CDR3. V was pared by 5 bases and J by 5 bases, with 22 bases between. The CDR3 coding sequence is TGTGCCTGGCAAGAAGGAATTGGGCGCCGCGATCAGCCCCAGCATTTT. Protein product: CAWQEGIGRRDQPQHF.

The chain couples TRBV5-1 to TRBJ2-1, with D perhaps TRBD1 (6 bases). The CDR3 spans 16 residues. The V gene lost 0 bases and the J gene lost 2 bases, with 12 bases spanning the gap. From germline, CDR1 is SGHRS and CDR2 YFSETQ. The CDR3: CASSLEARGPYNEQFF. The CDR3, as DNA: TGCGCCAGCAGCTTGGAGGCCAGGGGCCCCTACAATGAGCAGTTCTTC.

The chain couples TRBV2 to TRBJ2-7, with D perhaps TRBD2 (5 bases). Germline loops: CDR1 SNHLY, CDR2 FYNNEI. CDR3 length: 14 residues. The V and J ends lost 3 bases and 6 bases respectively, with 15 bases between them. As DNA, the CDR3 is TGTGCCAGCAGTGACGACCCCTCGGGGAGCGAGCAGTACTTC. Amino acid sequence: CASSDDPSGSEQYF.

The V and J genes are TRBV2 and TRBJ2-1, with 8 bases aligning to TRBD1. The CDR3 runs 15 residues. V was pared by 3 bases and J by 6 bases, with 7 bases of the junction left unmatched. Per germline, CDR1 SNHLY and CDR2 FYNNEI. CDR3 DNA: TGTGCCAGCAGTGAGGGACAGGCCGTGGGCAATGAGCAGTTCTTC. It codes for CASSEGQAVGNEQFF.

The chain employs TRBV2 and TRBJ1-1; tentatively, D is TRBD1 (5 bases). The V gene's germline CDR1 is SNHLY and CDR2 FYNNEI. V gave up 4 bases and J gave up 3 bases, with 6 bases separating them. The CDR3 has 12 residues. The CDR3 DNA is TGTGCCAGCAGTGTAGGGGACACTGAAGCTTTCTTT. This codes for CASSVGDTEAFF.

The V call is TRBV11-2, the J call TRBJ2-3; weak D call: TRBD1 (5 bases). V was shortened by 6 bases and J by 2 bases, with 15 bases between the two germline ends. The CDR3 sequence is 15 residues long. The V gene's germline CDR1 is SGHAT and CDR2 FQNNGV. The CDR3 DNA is TGTGCCAGCAGTGAGTTAGACAGCAACACAGATACGCAGTATTTT. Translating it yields CASSELDSNTDTQYF.

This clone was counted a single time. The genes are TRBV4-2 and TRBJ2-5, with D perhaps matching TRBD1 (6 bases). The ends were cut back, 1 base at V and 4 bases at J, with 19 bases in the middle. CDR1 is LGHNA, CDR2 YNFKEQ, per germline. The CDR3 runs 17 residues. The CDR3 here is CASSQAAAGVTLETQYF. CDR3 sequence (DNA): TGTGCCAGCAGCCAAGCCGCCGCAGGGGTAACTCTAGAGACCCAGTACTTC.

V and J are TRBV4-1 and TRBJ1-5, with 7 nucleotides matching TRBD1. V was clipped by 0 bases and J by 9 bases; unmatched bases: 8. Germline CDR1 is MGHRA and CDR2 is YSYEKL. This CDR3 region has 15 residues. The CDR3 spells CASSQEVAGGGPQHF. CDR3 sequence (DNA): TGCGCCAGCAGCCAAGAAGTGGCAGGGGGAGGGCCCCAGCATTTT.

The CDR3 DNA follows: TGTGCCAGCAGCCACGCCCTGGGGGGCGAGCAGTACTTC. Residues: CASSHALGGEQYF. The chain joins TRBV11-3 to TRBJ2-7, with TRBD2 as a possible D gene (6 bases). The CDR3 is 13 residues long. Germline lookup yields CDR1 SGHNT and CDR2 YENEEA. Trimming took off 5 bases at V and 6 bases at J, with 14 bases between the two ends.

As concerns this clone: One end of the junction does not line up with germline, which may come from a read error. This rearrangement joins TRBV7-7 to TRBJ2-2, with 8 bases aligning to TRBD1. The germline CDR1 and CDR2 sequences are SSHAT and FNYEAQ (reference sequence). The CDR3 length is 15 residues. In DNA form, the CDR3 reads TGTGCTAGCAGCTTAAGGACAGGGCGCACCGGGGAGCTGTTTTTT. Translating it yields CASSLRTGRTGELFF.

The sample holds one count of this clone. The CDR3 bases are TGTGCCAGCAATGTACAGGGGGCCGGAGATACGCAGTATTTT. Translating it yields CASNVQGAGDTQYF. This chain connects TRBV6-6 to TRBJ2-3, with 9 bases aligning to TRBD1. The CDR3 covers 14 residues. V lost 7 bases, J lost 5 bases, and 7 bases stayed unmatched. Germline V lookup: CDR1 MNHNY, CDR2 SVGAGI (reference sequence).

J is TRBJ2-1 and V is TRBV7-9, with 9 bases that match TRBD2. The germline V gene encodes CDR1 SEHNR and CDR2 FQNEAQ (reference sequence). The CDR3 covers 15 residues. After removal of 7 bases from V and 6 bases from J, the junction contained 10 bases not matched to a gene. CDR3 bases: TGTGCCAGCACGCCTCCGGGACTAGCAGGCAATGAGCAGTTCTTC. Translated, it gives CASTPPGLAGNEQFF.

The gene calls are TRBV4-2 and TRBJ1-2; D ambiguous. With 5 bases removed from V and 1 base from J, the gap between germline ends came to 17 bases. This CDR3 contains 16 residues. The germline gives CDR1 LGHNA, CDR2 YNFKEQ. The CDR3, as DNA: TGTGCCAGCAGCACGAAAGCCCAAGCCAATAACTATGGCTACACCTTC. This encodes CASSTKAQANNYGYTF.

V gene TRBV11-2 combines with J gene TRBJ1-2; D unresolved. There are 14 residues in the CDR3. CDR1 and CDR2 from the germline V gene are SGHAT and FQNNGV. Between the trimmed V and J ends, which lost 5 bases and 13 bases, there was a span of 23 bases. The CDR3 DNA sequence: TGTGCCAGCAGCCCCCGGAGGTTGGGGAAAAAGGGCACCTTC. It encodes CASSPRRLGKKGTF.

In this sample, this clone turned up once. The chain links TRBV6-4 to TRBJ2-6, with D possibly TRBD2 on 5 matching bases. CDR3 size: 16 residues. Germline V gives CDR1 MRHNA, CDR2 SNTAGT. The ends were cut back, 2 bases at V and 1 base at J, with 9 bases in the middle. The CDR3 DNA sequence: TGTGCCAGCAGTGACCAGAGAGGGTCTGGGGCCAACGTCCTGACTTTC. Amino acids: CASSDQRGSGANVLTF.

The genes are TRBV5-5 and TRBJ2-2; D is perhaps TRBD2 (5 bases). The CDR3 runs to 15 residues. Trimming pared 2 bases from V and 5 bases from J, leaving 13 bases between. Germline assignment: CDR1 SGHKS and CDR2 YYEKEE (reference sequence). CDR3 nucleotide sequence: TGTGCCAGCAGCTTCCAGGCCTCGGGAACCGGGGAGCTGTTTTTT. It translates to CASSFQASGTGELFF.

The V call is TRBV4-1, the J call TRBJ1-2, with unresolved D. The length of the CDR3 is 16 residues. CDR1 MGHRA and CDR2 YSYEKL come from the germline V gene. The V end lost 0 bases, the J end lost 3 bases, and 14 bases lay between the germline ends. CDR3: CASSQDRGSRHYGYTF. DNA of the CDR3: TGCGCCAGCAGCCAAGATCGTGGGAGTCGGCACTATGGCTACACCTTC.

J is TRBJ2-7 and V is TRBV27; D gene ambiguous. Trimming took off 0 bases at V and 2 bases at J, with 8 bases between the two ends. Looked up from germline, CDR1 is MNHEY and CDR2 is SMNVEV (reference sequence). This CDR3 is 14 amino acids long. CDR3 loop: CASSLSGGTYEQYF. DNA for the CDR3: TGTGCCAGCAGTTTATCTGGCGGAACCTACGAGCAGTACTTC.

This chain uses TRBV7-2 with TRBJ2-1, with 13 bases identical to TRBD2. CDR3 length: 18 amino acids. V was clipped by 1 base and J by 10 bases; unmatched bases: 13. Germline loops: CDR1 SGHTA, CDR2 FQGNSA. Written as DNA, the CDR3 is TGTGCCAGCAGCTTAGGGGGGTGGGGACTAGCGGGGTCGGGGGAGCAGTTCTTC. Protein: CASSLGGWGLAGSGEQFF.

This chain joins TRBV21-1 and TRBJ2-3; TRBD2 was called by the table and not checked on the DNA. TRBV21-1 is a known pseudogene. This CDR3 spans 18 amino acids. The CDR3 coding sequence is TGTGCCAGCAGCAAAACGGGGGGGGACTTGCGGGGCACAGATACGCAGTATTTT. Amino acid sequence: CASSKTGGDLRGTDTQYF.